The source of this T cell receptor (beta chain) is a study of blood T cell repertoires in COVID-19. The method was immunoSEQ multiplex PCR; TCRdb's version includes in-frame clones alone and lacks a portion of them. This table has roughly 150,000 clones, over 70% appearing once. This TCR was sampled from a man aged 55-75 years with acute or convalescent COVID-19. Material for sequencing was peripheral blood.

CDR3 loop: CASSGQNYGYTF. The CDR3 DNA reads as TGTGCCAGTAGTGGACAGAACTATGGCTACACCTTC. The chain couples TRBV19 to TRBJ1-2, with D maybe TRBD1 (6 bases). The germline V and J ends were trimmed by 5 bases and 2 bases, with 6 bases remaining between them. The CDR3 is 12 residues long. Germline V lookup: CDR1 LNHDA, CDR2 SQIVND (reference sequence). Filled out from reference TRBV19 and TRBJ1-2, the complete variable domain reads DGGITQSPKYLFRKEGQNVTLSCEQNLNHDAMYWYRQDPGQGLRLIYYSQIVNDFQKGDIAEGYSVSREKKESFPLTVTSAQKNPTAFYLCASSGQNYGYTFGSGTRLTVV.